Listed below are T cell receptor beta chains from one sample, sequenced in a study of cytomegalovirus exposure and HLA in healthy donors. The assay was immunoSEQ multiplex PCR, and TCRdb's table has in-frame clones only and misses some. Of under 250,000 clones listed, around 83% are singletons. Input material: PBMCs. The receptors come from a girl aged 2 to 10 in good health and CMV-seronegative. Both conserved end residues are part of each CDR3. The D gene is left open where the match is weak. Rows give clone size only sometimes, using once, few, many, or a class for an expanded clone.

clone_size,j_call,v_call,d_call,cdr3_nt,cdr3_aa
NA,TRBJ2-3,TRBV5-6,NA,TGTGCCAGCAGCTTGGAGAGGGGGGGGGACACCACAGATACGCAGTATTTT,CASSLERGGDTTDTQYF
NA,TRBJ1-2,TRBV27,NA,TGTGCCAGCAAAAAGGCCGGGATCGTTGACTATGGCTACACCTTC,CASKKAGIVDYGYTF
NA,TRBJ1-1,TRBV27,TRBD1,TGTGCCAGCAGTTTAAACAGGGGACGGGTAGCTTTCTTT,CASSLNRGRVAFF
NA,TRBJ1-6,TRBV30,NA,TGTGCCTGGACGGGTGGAAATTCACCCCTCCACTTT,CAWTGGNSPLHF
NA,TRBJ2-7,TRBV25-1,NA,TGTGCCAGCAGAACCCCGGGACTCTATTACGAGCAGTACTTC,CASRTPGLYYEQYF
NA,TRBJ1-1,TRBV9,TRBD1,TGTGCCAGCAGCGTCGACAGGGTGAACACTGAAGCTTTCTTT,CASSVDRVNTEAFF
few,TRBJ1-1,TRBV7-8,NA,TGTGCCAGCAGCTTAGGCAGACAGAACACTGAAGCTTTCTTT,CASSLGRQNTEAFF
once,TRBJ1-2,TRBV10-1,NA,TGCGCCAGCAGTGTAAAGGGGCGCAGGGACTATGGCTACACCTTC,CASSVKGRRDYGYTF
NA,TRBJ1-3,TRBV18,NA,TGTGCCAGCTCACCAGGGGAGGGGAACGCTGGAAACACCATATATTTT,CASSPGEGNAGNTIYF
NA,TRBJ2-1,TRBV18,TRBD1,TGTGCCAGCTCACCGGACAGGGTGATTGAGCAGTTCTTC,CASSPDRVIEQFF
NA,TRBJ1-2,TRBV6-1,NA,TGTGCCAGCAGTGCAAAAGAACGGGGCTACACCTTC,CASSAKERGYTF
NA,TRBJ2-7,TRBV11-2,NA,TGTGCCAGCAGCCTGTGGGGAGGAGAGCAGTACTTC,CASSLWGGEQYF
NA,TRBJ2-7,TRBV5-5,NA,TGTGCCAGCAGCTCCGGAGGGCCGGGGGAGCAGTACTTC,CASSSGGPGEQYF
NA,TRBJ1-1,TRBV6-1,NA,TGTGCCAGCAACTCGGGTTTTTTGAACACTGAAGCTTTCTTT,CASNSGFLNTEAFF
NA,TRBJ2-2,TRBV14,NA,TGTGCCAGCAGCCAAGATCGTTACGAGGGGGAGCTGTTTTTT,CASSQDRYEGELFF
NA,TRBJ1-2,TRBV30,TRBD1,TGTGCCTGGAGTGCGGGACAGGGCGGCTATGGCTACACCTTC,CAWSAGQGGYGYTF
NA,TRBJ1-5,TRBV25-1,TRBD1,TGTGCCAGCAGTGAATGGGGACAGGGCAATCAGCCCCAGCATTTT,CASSEWGQGNQPQHF
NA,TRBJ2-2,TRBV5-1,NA,TGCGCCAGCAGCACCCAGGGGTCCGACACCGGGGAGCTGTTTTTT,CASSTQGSDTGELFF
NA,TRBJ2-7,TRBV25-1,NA,TGTGCCAGCAGTAGCCCCCGGGGTCCGCAGTACTTC,CASSSPRGPQYF